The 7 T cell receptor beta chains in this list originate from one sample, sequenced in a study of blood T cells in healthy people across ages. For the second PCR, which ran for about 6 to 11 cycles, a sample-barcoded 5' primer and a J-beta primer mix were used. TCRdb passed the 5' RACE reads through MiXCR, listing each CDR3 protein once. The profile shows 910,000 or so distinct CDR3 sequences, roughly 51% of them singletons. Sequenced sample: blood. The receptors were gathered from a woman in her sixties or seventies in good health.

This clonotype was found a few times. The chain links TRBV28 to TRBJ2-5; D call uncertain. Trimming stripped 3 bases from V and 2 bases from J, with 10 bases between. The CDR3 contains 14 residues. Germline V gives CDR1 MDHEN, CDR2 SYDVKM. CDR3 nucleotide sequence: TGTGCCAGCAGTTTTTTAGGCGATCAAGAGACCCAGTACTTC. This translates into CASSFLGDQETQYF.

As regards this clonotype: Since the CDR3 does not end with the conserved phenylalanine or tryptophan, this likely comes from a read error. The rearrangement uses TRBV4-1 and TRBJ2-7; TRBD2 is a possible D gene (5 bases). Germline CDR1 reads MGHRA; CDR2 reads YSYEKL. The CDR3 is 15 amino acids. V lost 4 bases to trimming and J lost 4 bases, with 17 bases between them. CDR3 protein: CASSPRAGSGYEQYL. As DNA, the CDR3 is TGCGCCAGCAGCCCGAGGGCTGGAAGCGGTTACGAGCAGTACTTG.

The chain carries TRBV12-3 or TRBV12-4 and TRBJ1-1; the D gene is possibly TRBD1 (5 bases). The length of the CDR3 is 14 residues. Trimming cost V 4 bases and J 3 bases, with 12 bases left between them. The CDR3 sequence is CASSSQGVDTEAFF. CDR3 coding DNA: TGTGCCAGCAGTTCCCAGGGAGTTGACACTGAAGCTTTCTTT.

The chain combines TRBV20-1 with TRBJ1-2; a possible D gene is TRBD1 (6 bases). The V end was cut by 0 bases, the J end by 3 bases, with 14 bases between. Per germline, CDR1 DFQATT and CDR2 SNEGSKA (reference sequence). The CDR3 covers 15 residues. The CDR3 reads CSARDTGGLDYGYTF. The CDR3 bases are TGCAGTGCTAGAGATACGGGGGGGCTTGACTATGGCTACACCTTC.

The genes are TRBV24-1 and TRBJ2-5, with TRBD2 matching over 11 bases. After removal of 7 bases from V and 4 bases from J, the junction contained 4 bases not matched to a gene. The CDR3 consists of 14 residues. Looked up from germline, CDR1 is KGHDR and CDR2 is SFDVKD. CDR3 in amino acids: CATSLAGGRETQYF. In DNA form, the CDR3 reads TGTGCCACCAGCTTAGCGGGAGGGCGAGAGACCCAGTACTTC.

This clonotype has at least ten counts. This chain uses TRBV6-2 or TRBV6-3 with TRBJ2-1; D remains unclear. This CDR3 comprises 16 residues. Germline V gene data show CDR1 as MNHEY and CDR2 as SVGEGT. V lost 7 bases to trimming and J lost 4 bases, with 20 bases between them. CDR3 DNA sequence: TGTGCCAGCAAGGATGGCTCTCCGAGAGGTTACAATGAGCAGTTCTTC. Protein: CASKDGSPRGYNEQFF.

The CDR3 here is CASSPTTRAGYGYTF. The DNA of the CDR3 is TGTGCCAGCAGCCCGACGACCCGGGCCGGCTATGGCTACACCTTC. V gene TRBV7-2 combines with J gene TRBJ1-2; D uncertain. V gave up 5 bases and J gave up 4 bases, with 17 bases separating them. Germline V gene sequence: CDR1 SGHTA, CDR2 FQGNSA. CDR3 size: 15 residues. The variable domain in full, with the rest retrieved from reference TRBV7-2 and TRBJ1-2, is GAGVSQSPSNKVTEKGKDVELRCDPISGHTALYWYRQSLGQGLEFLIYFQGNSAPDKSGLPSDRFSAERTGGSVSTLTIQRTQQEDSAVYLCASSPTTRAGYGYTFGSGTRLTVV.